One and the same sample provided the 18 T cell receptor beta chains below, sequenced in a study of blood T cell repertoires in COVID-19. Sequencing was performed with immunoSEQ multiplex PCR; in TCRdb, only in-frame clones are kept and a portion is missing. The data hold some 300,000 clones, with 88% observed a single time. The source material was PBMCs or T cells enriched from blood (not recorded which). All receptors come from a woman in her thirties who had recovered from COVID-19.

The chain combines TRBV9 with TRBJ2-5; TRBD1 agrees at 8 bases. The CDR3 has 17 residues. V trimming: 1 base; J trimming: 5 bases; junction bases outside the gene matches: 13. The V gene's germline CDR1 is SGDLS and CDR2 YYNGEE. The CDR3 reads CASSVHPRQGRMETQYF. In DNA form, the CDR3 reads TGTGCCAGCAGCGTACACCCCAGACAGGGGAGGATGGAGACCCAGTACTTC.

This chain joins TRBV30 and TRBJ1-4; D unclear. CDR3 length equals 16 residues. V lost 3 bases and J 7 bases, leaving 21 bases between the germline ends. Germline V CDR1 and CDR2: GTSNPN, SVGIG (reference sequence). DNA for the CDR3: TGTGCCTGGAGCGCACCCGGGGTCTTTAGTAGTGAAAAACTGTTTTTT. Its translation is CAWSAPGVFSSEKLFF. Filled out from reference TRBV30 and TRBJ1-4, the complete variable domain reads SQTIHQWPATLVQPVGSPLSLECTVEGTSNPNLYWYRQAAGRGLQLLFYSVGIGQISSEVPQNLSASRPQDRQFILSSKKLLLSDSGFYLCAWSAPGVFSSEKLFFGSGTQLSVL.

This chain uses TRBV5-5 with TRBJ1-2, with a tentative D call TRBD1 (6 bases). Per germline, CDR1 SGHKS and CDR2 YYEKEE (reference sequence). The CDR3 is 15 amino acids. Trimming took 2 bases from V and 3 from J, leaving 14 bases between them. CDR3 sequence (DNA): TGTGCCAGCAGCTTAAACAGGGCCCTATACTATGGCTACACCTTC. Its translation: CASSLNRALYYGYTF.

The CDR3: CASSLRGESEAFF. CDR3 in DNA: TGTGCCAGCAGTCTCAGGGGAGAATCTGAAGCTTTCTTT. This sequence joins TRBV12-3 or TRBV12-4 and TRBJ1-1, with D perhaps TRBD1 (6 bases). The CDR3 is made up of 13 amino acids. V was clipped by 5 bases and J by 6 bases, with 13 bases between them.

The chain employs TRBV20-1 and TRBJ2-7, with D hard to call. The CDR3 is 12 residues long. V gave up 3 bases and J gave up 2 bases, with 8 bases separating them. The V gene's germline CDR1 is DFQATT and CDR2 SNEGSKA (reference sequence). CDR3 nucleotides: TGCAGTGCTAGTGGTGAGGCCTACGAGCAGTACTTC. This codes for CSASGEAYEQYF.

The chain is built from TRBV27 and TRBJ2-3, with D maybe TRBD1 (6 bases). The CDR3 loop spans 14 amino acids. Germline V lookup: CDR1 MNHEY, CDR2 SMNVEV (reference sequence). V was trimmed by 1 base and J by 5 bases, leaving 10 bases between them. This CDR3 is CASSLYRVEDTQYF. The CDR3 nucleotides are TGTGCCAGCAGTTTATACAGGGTCGAAGATACGCAGTATTTT.

The rearrangement links TRBV5-1 to TRBJ1-5; weak D call: TRBD1 (5 bases). Trimming left V 4 bases short and J 5 bases short, with 22 bases between. Looked up from germline, CDR1 is SGHRS and CDR2 is YFSETQ. CDR3 length: 17 residues. The CDR3 nucleotides read TGCGCCAGCAGCATACCCCCGGGCGAGGGGAGGGATCAGCCCCAGCATTTT. The encoded protein is CASSIPPGEGRDQPQHF.

This chain uses TRBV6-5 with TRBJ2-5, with D tentatively TRBD2 (5 bases). The length of the CDR3 is 15 residues. Trimming cost V 0 bases and J 5 bases, with 13 bases left between them. Per the germline V gene, CDR1 is MNHEY and CDR2 is SVGAGI. The CDR3 DNA reads as TGTGCCAGCAGTTACTCGGCGGGTGGCGGGGAGACCCAGTACTTC. Protein: CASSYSAGGGETQYF.

The rearrangement uses TRBV2 and TRBJ1-2; D is unresolved. There are 14 residues in the CDR3. Germline values: CDR1 SNHLY, CDR2 FYNNEI. With 2 bases removed from V and 4 bases from J, the gap between germline ends came to 11 bases. CDR3 region: CASSELLEVYGYTF. The CDR3 region has the DNA TGTGCCAGCAGTGAATTACTAGAAGTCTATGGCTACACCTTC.

This chain links TRBV19 with TRBJ1-2; 10 bases are a match to TRBD1. Per the germline V gene, CDR1 is LNHDA and CDR2 is SQIVND (reference sequence). Trimming cost V 8 bases and J 8 bases; bases outside gene matches: 14. The length of the CDR3 is 15 residues. The CDR3 here is CASESRDRGRRGYTF. The CDR3 coding sequence is TGTGCCAGTGAAAGCCGGGACAGGGGAAGACGGGGCTACACCTTC.

CDR3 sequence: CASSLARGAGKGHYGYTF. The CDR3 DNA reads as TGTGCCAGCAGCCTGGCCAGAGGAGCGGGTAAGGGGCACTATGGCTACACCTTC. The chain is built from TRBV5-6 and TRBJ1-2, with D possibly matching TRBD1 (5 bases). The CDR3 sequence is 18 residues long. Germline lookup yields CDR1 SGHDT and CDR2 YYEEEE. V was pared by 4 bases and J by 3 bases, with 25 bases between.

This clone was recorded once. This chain joins TRBV5-8 and TRBJ1-6, with TRBD1 matching 9 bases. Germline CDR1 and CDR2: SGHTS and YDEGEE. The V gene end was trimmed by 2 bases and the J gene end by 11 bases; junction bases not matched to a gene: 17. CDR3 length: 18 residues. CDR3 sequence reads: CASSFPQTGGVPLTPLHF. CDR3 in DNA: TGTGCCAGCAGCTTCCCCCAAACAGGGGGCGTCCCGCTCACACCCCTCCACTTT.

V usage is TRBV21-1 and J usage is TRBJ2-7; the table's D gene call, TRBD2, was not cross checked with the DNA. TRBV21-1 corresponds to a pseudogene. The CDR3 has 15 amino acids. CDR3 nucleotides: TGTGCCAGAGCTATTCGGGGACTAGTCGATCGGGCGCAGTACTTC. It yields the protein CARAIRGLVDRAQYF.

The V and J genes are TRBV13 and TRBJ1-6, with TRBD1 identical over 8 bases. Per germline, CDR1 PRHDT and CDR2 FYEKMQ (reference sequence). With V trimmed by 6 bases and J by 10 bases, 5 bases remained unmatched. The CDR3 contains 13 residues. CDR3 DNA: TGTGCCAGCAGGGACAGGGCCGGGTCACCCCTCCACTTT. It yields the protein CASRDRAGSPLHF. The variable domain in full, with the rest retrieved from reference TRBV13 and TRBJ1-6, is AAGVIQSPRHLIKEKRETATLKCYPIPRHDTVYWYQQGPGQDPQFLISFYEKMQSDKGSIPDRFSAQQFSDYHSELNMSSLELGDSALYFCASRDRAGSPLHFGNGTRLTVT.

The chain has TRBV5-1 and TRBJ2-3; a weak D match, TRBD2 (5 bases). The CDR3 is 15 amino acids. Germline CDR1 reads SGHRS; CDR2 reads YFSETQ. The V and J ends lost 3 bases and 4 bases respectively, with 15 bases between them. Here the CDR3 DNA reads TGCGCCAGCAGCTCATCTAGCTTGTCCGCAGATACGCAGTATTTT. It yields the protein CASSSSSLSADTQYF.

This chain links TRBV30 with TRBJ2-1; 10 positions match TRBD2. The CDR3 loop spans 13 amino acids. V lost 0 bases and J lost 15; bases outside the gene matches: 8. Germline V lookup: CDR1 GTSNPN, CDR2 SVGIG (reference sequence). CDR3 DNA: TGTGCCTGGAGTGTACCAGCTAGCGGGAGTTTGTTCTTC. This encodes CAWSVPASGSLFF.

V and J are TRBV4-1 and TRBJ1-2; D is ambiguous. Germline V gene data show CDR1 as MGHRA and CDR2 as YSYEKL. V gave up 0 bases and J gave up 0 bases, with 11 bases separating them. CDR3 length: 16 residues. Written as DNA, the CDR3 is TGCGCCAGCAGCCAAGAGGGAGGAAGGGCTAACTATGGCTACACCTTC. Translation: CASSQEGGRANYGYTF.

The count of this clone is one. The chain has TRBV20-1 and TRBJ2-5; possible D gene TRBD2, 6 bases. The CDR3 length is 15 residues. Trimming left V 3 bases short and J 3 bases short, with 17 bases between. In germline, CDR1 is DFQATT, CDR2 SNEGSKA (reference sequence). CDR3 bases: TGCAGTGCTAGTACCATCGCGGGACGGGAAGAGACCCAGTACTTC. It yields the protein CSASTIAGREETQYF.